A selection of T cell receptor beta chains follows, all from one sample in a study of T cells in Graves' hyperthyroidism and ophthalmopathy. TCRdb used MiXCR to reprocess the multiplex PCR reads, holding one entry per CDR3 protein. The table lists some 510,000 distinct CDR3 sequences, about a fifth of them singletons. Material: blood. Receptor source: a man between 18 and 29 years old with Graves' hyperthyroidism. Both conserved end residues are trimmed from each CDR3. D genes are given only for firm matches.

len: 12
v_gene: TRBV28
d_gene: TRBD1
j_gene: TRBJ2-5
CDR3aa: ASSPTGGDETQY

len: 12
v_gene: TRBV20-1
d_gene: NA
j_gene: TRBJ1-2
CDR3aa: SAFDVASNYGYT

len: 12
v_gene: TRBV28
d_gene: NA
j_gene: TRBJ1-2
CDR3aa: ASSSYTGIYGYT

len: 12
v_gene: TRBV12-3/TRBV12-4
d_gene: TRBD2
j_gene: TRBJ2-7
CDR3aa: ASSLRESSYEQY

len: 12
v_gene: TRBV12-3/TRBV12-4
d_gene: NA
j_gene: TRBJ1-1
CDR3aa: ASTLQAFETEAC

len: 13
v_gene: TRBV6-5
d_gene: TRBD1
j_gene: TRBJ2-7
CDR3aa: ASSYSRRTGNEQY

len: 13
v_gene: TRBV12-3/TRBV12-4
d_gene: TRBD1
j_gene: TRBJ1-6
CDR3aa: ASSLQGQGNSPLH

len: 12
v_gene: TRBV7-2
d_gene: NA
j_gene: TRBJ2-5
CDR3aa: ASSYATVEGTQY

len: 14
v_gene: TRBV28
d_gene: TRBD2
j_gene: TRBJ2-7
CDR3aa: ASRAKGTGGTYEQY

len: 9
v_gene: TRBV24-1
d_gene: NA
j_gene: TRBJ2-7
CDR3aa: ATTGGYEQY

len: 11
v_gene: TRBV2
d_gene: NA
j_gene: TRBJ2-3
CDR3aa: ASSEVGTDTQY

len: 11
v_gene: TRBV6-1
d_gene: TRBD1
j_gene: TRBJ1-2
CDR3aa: ASISRGLSGYT

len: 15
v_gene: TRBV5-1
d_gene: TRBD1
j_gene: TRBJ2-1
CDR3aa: ASSWGGQGGSYNEQF

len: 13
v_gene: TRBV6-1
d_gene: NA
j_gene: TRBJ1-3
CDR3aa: ASSPRASSGNTIY

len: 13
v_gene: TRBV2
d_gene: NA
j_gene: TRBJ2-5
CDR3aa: ASSDPWGRSETQY

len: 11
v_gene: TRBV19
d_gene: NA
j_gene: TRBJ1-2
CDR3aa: ASSALENYGYT

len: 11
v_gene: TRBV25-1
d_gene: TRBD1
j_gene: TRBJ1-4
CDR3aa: ATQGDRNVDVF

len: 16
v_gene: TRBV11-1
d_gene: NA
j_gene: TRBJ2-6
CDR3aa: ASSLYVGADSGANVLT

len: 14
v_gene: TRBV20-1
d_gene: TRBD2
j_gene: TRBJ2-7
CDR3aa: SAGRVRGGSSYEQY

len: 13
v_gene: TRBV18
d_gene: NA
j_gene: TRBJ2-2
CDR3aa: ASSPQGSNTGELF

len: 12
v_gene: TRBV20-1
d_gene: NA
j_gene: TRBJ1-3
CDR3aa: SARAPGSGNTIY

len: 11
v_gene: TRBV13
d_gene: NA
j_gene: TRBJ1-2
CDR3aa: ASSFRGMRGYT

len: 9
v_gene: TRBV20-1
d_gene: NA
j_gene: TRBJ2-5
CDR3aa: SAVKGETQY

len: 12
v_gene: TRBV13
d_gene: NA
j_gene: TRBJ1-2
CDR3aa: ASSSRLTVDGYT

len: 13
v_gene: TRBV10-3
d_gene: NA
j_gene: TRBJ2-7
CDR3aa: AISESRGPPGEQY

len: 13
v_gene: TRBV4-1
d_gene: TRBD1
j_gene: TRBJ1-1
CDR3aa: ASSHRGQGATEAF

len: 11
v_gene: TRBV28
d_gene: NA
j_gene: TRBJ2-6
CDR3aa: ASTPGGANVLT

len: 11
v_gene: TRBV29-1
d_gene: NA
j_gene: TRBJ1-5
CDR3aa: SVDGLHNQPQH

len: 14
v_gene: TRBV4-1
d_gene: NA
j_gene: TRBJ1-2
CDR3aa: ASSQDRGRANYGYT

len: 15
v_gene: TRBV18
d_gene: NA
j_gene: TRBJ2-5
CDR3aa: ASSPDGQFWPGETQY

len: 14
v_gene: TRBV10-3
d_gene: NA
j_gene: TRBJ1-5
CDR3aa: ASFTGRGAGGQPQH

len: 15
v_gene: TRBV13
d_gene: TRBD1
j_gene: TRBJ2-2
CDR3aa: ASSPTGAQGGTGELF

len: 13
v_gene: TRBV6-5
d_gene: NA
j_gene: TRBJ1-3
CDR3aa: ASSYSEGTGNTIY

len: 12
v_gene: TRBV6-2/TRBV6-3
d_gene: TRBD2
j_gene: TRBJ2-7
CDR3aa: ASRPSGRGDEQY

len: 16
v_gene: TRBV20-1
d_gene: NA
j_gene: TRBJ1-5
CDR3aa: SANPTWYEWGENQPQH

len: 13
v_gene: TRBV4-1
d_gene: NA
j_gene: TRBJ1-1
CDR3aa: ASSQTLGVNTEAF

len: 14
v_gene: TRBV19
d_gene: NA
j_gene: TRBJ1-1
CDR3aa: ASSMVTSSVNTEAF

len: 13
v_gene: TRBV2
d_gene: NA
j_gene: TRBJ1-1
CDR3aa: ASSPQGNGNTEAF

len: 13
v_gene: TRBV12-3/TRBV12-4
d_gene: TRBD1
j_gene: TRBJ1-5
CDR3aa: ASSGVDRGGQPQH

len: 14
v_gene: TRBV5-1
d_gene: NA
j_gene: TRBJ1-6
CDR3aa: ASSSGGRGQDSPLH

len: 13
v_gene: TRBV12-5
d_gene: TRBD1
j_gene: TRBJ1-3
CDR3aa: ASGTTGGAGNTIY

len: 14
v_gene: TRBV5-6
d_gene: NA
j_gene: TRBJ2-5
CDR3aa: ASSLITGRGQETQY

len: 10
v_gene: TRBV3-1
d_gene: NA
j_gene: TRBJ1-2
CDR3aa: ASSGHRVGYT

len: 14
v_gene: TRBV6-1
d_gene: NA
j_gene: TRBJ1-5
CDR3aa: ASSASGSLSNQPQH

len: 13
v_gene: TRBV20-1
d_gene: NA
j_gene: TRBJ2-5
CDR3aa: GARDLEKEEETQY

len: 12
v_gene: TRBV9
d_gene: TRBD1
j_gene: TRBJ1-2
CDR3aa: ASSGGTGTYGYT

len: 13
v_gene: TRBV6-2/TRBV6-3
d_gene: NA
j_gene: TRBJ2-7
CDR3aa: ASSYSKLIGYEQY

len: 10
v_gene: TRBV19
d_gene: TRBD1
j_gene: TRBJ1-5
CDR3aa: ATRQGWEPQH

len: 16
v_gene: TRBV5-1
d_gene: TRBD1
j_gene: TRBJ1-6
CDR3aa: ASSTFGTGGANNSPLH

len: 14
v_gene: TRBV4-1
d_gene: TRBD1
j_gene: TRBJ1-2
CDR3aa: ASSQLQGRNSYGYT

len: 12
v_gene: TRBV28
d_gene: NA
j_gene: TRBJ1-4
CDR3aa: ASSLNRFHEKLF

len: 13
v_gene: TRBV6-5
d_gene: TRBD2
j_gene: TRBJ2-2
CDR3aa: ASSSSVGGSGELF

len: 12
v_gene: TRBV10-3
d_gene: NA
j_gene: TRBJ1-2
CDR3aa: AISSRGAGDGYT

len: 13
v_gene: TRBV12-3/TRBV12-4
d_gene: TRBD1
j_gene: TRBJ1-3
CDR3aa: ASSQGQVPGNTIY

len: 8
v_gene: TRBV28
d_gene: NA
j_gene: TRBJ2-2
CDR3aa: ASSSGELF